The TCR beta chain under discussion was sequenced for a study of T cell changes during pregnancy in multiple sclerosis. Clones were sequenced by immunoSEQ multiplex PCR, and TCRdb holds only the in-frame ones, with some missing. In the table there are 38,000 or so clones, 85% to 95% of which are singletons. This clone showed up just once. J was trimmed by 3 bases and V by 2 bases; bases with no gene match: 0. The length of the CDR3 is 14 residues. Germline assignment: CDR1 KGHSH and CDR2 LQKENI. The chain has TRBV18 and TRBJ1-2, with TRBD1 matching 10 bases. Material: peripheral blood, obtained before pregnancy. The receptor was isolated from a female donor with multiple sclerosis, enrolled in a pregnancy study. This chain's CDR3 is CASSPGTGDYGYTF. DNA of the CDR3: TGTGCCAGCTCACCAGGGACAGGGGACTATGGCTACACCTTC.